This entry describes one T cell receptor (beta chain). The entry originates in a study of patients and donors after allogeneic stem cell transplantation. TCRdb passed the RT-PCR reads through MiXCR, listing each CDR3 protein once. The sample includes about a million distinct CDR3 sequences, roughly 17% of them seen just once. V shed 9 bases and J shed 3 bases, with 14 bases lying between them. This CDR3 spans 13 amino acids. Germline V gives CDR1 SGHKS, CDR2 YYEKEE (reference sequence). This sequence was found in a human donor who was either an allogeneic HSCT recipient or a stem cell or donor lymphocyte infusion donor (not recorded which). It is not recorded whose cells these are; they may come from a transplant donor. The sequenced sample consisted of blood, either unsorted or a sorted T cell fraction (not recorded which). The chain joins TRBV5-5 to TRBJ2-3, with a weak D call TRBD2 (5 bases). CDR3: CATSPGWTDTQYF. CDR3 coding DNA: TGTGCCACGAGCCCGGGGTGGACAGATACGCAGTATTTT.